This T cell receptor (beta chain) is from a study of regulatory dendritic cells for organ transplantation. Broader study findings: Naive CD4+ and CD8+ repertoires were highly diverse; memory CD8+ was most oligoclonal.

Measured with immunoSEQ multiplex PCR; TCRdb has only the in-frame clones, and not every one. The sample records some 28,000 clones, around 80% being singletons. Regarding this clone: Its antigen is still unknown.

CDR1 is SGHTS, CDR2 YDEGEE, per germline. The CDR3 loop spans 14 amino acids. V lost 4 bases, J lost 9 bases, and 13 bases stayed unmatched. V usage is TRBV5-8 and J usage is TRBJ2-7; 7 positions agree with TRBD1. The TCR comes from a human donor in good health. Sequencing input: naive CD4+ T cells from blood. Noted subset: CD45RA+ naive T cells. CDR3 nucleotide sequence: TGTGCCAGCAGCCAACCGGGACAGCGGTTCGCGCAGTACTTC. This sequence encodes CASSQPGQRFAQYF.